Listed here is a single TCR beta chain. Its antigen is not identified. CDR3 length: 14 amino acids. The V gene's germline CDR1 is SNHLY and CDR2 FYNNEI. The data stem from a study of T cells expressing NK-cell markers. Study as a whole: In sorted CD3+CD56+NKG2C+, CD3+CD56+NKG2C- and CD3+CD56-NKG2C+ T cells, TCR beta repertoires were obtained. Eight donors were sequenced, of whom seven were HCMV-seropositive, while the remaining one was HCMV-seronegative.

TCRdb reanalyzed the 5' RACE reads and collapses them to one entry per CDR3 protein, without DNA. The sample table sets out around 470,000 distinct CDR3 sequences. Study-level findings and limits: As a fraction of CD8+ T cells, dominant NKG2C+ clonotypes reached about 1.0-8% in more than five donors.

The chain recombines TRBV2 with TRBJ2-1; the D call from TCRdb, TRBD1, cannot be confirmed without DNA. The sequenced sample consisted of blood T cells: a sorted CD56 or NKG2C T cell subset, CD4+ or CD8+ T cells, or bulk PBMC T cells (not recorded which). This clonotype was sampled from a woman in her fifties or sixties in good health. CDR3 amino acids: CASSDPRSPNEQFF.